A single sample is the source of the 4 T cell receptor beta chains below, sequenced in a study of CD4 T cells in relation to SARS-CoV-2 and coronaviruses. These receptors' antigens are unknown. Only in-frame clones appear in the TCRdb table, and some are missing; sequencing was by immunoSEQ multiplex PCR. The data show approximately 19,000 clones, 76% seen once. The unexposed donors gave CD4+ T cells in 2011-2018, prior to COVID-19. After around nine days of culture, CD4+ T cells were isolated. The sequenced sample was CD4+ T cells from PBMCs, cultured in vitro. The receptor set was obtained from a human donor in good health.

The V gene is TRBV10-3, the J gene TRBJ1-5; D ambiguous. V dropped 4 bases and J dropped 6 bases, with 7 bases sitting between them. The CDR3 contains 12 residues. Germline CDR1 is ENHRY and CDR2 is SYGVKD. CDR3 protein: CAISVGPQPQHF. CDR3 DNA sequence: TGTGCCATCAGTGTGGGCCCTCAGCCCCAGCATTTT.

The rearrangement links TRBV2 to TRBJ1-5; 9 bases are shared with TRBD1. The germline V gene encodes CDR1 SNHLY and CDR2 FYNNEI. The CDR3 loop spans 18 amino acids. The junction had 10 bases not matched to a gene; V was cut back by 4 bases and J by 0 bases. CDR3 sequence reads: CASSGRDREWDSNQPQHF. The CDR3 DNA reads TGTGCCAGCAGTGGCCGGGACAGGGAATGGGATAGCAATCAGCCCCAGCATTTT.

This chain connects TRBV5-1 to TRBJ2-7, with 11 bases aligning to TRBD2. CDR1 SGHRS and CDR2 YFSETQ come from the germline V gene. CDR3 length equals 14 residues. The V segment lost 4 bases and the J segment 3 bases; nucleotides outside the gene matches: 3. The CDR3 DNA reads as TGCGCCAGCAGCGGGACTAGCGGTCTCTACGAGCAGTACTTC. It encodes CASSGTSGLYEQYF.

This clone showed up just a few times. This chain links TRBV21-1 with TRBJ2-7; the table's TRBD2 call for D was not verified on the DNA. TRBV21-1 is labeled a pseudogene. The CDR3 runs to 14 residues. In DNA form, the CDR3 reads TGTGCCAGCAGCAAAGACGGGGAGGCCTACGAGCAGTACTTC. It encodes CASSKDGEAYEQYF.